The clone carrying this T cell receptor (beta chain) was counted ten times or more. Its antigen is as yet unknown. Preparation of TCR beta libraries was done by quantitative 5'-RACE with molecular barcodes. TCRdb reprocessed the 5' RACE reads with MiXCR, giving one entry per CDR3 protein. In the table there are 450,000 to 550,000 distinct CDR3 sequences, less than 6% of which are singletons. This sample is drawn from a study of CD8 T cells in ankylosing spondylitis. CDR3 length: 16 residues. The V end was cut by 2 bases, the J end by 0 bases, with 11 bases between. Germline V gene data show CDR1 as SGHTA and CDR2 as FQGNSA. Findings and caveats of the study: Previously reported in reactive arthritis synovial fluid and blood were some of the motif variants. Made up of 7 to 9 highly homologous variants, a TCR beta motif appeared characteristic of ankylosing spondylitis blood.

The chain combines TRBV7-2 with TRBJ2-1; D unresolved. The receptor's source is a male donor with ankylosing spondylitis. Sequencing used blood, either unsorted or a sorted T cell fraction (not recorded which). The CDR3 DNA reads as TGTGCCAGCAGCTTACGGGCTCCCGGCTCCTACAATGAGCAGTTCTTC. As protein: CASSLRAPGSYNEQFF.